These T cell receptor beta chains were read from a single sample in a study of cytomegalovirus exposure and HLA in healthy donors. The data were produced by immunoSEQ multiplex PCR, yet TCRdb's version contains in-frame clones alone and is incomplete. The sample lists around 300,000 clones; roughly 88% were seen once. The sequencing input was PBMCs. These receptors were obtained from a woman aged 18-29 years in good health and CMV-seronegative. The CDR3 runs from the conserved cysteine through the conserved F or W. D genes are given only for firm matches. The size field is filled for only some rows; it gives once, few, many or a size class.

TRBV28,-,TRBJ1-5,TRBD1,TGTGCCACCAAGGGACCGGGACAGCGGCTATATAGCAATCAGCCCCAGCATTTT,CATKGPGQRLYSNQPQHF
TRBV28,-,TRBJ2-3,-,TGTGCCAGCAGTTTACCCCGGGGAGCGGCGGGCACAGATACGCAGTATTTT,CASSLPRGAAGTDTQYF
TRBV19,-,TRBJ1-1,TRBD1,TGTGCCAGTAGTAAGAGGGGACAGCTTTCGAACACTGAAGCTTTCTTT,CASSKRGQLSNTEAFF
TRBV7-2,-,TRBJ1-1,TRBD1,TGTGCCAGCAGACGAGGACAGGTGATGAACACTGAAGCTTTCTTT,CASRRGQVMNTEAFF
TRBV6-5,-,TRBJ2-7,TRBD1,TGTGCCGGCTCGTTCGGGACAGGGGCCCGCGAGCAGTACTTC,CAGSFGTGAREQYF
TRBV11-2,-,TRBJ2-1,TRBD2,TGTGCCAGCAGCTTAAGAGCCGCACTAGCGGGAGACTACAATGAGCAGTTCTTC,CASSLRAALAGDYNEQFF
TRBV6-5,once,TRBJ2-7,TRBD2,TGTGCCAGCAGTTACTCGAGCGGGGGAGGCTACGAGCAGTACTTC,CASSYSSGGGYEQYF
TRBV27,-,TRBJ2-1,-,TGTGCCAGCAGTTTATTTCGCGGGGATGAGCAGTTCTTC,CASSLFRGDEQFF
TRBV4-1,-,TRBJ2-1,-,TGCGCCAGCAGCCGTCTCGGGAGTCTCCCCGAGCAGTTCTTC,CASSRLGSLPEQFF
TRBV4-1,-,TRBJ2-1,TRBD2,TGCGCCAGCAGCCAAGTGGGGCTAGCGGGATCGTTGGAGCAGTTCTTC,CASSQVGLAGSLEQFF
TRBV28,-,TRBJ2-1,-,TGTGCCAGCAGTTTTAACGGGGGCAATGAGCAGTTCTTC,CASSFNGGNEQFF
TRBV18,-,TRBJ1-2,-,TGTGCCAGCTCACCACTATCCGGTACCTATGGCTACACCTTC,CASSPLSGTYGYTF
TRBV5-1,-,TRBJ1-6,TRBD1,TGCGCCAGCAGCGGGGACAGGGTGGCTTCACCCCTCCACTTT,CASSGDRVASPLHF
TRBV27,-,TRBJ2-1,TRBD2,TGTGCCAGCAGTTTCTCAGCGGGAGATAACCACAATGAGCAGTTCTTC,CASSFSAGDNHNEQFF
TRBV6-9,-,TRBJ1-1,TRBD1,TGTCCAGGGGCGTGGGCGGGACAGAACGATGAAGCTTTCTTT,CPGAWAGQNDEAFF
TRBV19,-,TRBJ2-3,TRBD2,TGTGCCAGTAGGAGCGGGAGGGCCTTTACAGATACGCAGTATTTT,CASRSGRAFTDTQYF
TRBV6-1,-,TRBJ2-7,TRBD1,TGTGCCAGCAGTGAATGGGCAGGGGGCAACGAGCAGTACTTC,CASSEWAGGNEQYF
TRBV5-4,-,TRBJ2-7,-,TGTGCCAGCAGCCCCATTTCAGGGAAGAACGAGCAGTACTTC,CASSPISGKNEQYF
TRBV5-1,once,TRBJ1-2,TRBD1,TGCGCCAGCAGCACAGGACAGGGGATCTATGGCTACACCTTC,CASSTGQGIYGYTF
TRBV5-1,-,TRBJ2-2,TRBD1,TGCGCCACCCCCGAGGGACAGGAGAACACCGGGGAGCTGTTTTTT,CATPEGQENTGELFF